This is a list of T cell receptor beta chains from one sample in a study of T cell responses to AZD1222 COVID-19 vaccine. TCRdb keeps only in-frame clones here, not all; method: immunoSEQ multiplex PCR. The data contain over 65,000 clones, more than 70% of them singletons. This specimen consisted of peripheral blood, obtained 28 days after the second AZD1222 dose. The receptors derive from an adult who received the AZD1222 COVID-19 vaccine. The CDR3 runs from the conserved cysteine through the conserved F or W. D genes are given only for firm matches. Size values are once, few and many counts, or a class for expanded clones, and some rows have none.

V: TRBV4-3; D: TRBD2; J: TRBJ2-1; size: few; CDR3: CASSQDGTSVYNEQFF; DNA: TGCGCCAGCAGCCAAGATGGGACTAGCGTCTACAATGAGCAGTTCTTC
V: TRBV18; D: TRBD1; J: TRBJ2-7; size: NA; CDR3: CASSQGQEAYEQYF; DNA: TGTGCCAGCTCACAGGGACAGGAAGCCTACGAGCAGTACTTC
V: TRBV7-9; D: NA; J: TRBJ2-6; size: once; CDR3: CASRPGHRDSGANVLTF; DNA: TGTGCCAGCAGGCCGGGACATCGAGACTCTGGGGCCAACGTCCTGACTTTC
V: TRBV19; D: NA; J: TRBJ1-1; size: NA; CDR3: CASSPSGGNTEAFF; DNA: TGTGCCAGTAGCCCCTCGGGGGGGAACACTGAAGCTTTCTTT
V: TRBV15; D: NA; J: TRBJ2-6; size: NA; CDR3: CPTRINTPDSGANVLTF; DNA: TGTCCCACCAGAATAAACACCCCCGACTCTGGGGCCAACGTCCTGACTTTC
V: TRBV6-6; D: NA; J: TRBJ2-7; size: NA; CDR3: CASSYGGTAYEQYF; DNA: TGTGCCAGCAGTTACGGGGGCACAGCCTACGAGCAGTACTTC
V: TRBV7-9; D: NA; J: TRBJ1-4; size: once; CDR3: CASSQTGALGNEKLFF; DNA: TGTGCCAGCAGTCAGACGGGGGCCCTGGGGAATGAAAAACTGTTTTTT
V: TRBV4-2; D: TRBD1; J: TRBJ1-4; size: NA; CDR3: CASSTGEGEKLFF; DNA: TGTGCCAGCAGCACAGGGGAGGGTGAAAAACTGTTTTTT
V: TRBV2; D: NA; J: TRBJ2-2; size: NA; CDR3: CASSPGEGRSNTGELFF; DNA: TGTGCCAGCAGCCCTGGAGAGGGGAGATCGAACACCGGGGAGCTGTTTTTT
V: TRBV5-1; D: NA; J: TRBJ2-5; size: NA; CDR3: CASSLGPPGGDSETQYF; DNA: TGCGCCAGCAGCTTGGGGCCGCCCGGAGGAGATTCGGAGACCCAGTACTTC
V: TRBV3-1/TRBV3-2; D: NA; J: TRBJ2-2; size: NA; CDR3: CASSQGSAGELFF; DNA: TGTGCCAGCAGCCAAGGGAGTGCCGGGGAGCTGTTTTTT
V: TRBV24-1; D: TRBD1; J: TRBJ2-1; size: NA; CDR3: CATSEPGTGDWNEQFF; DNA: TGTGCCACCAGTGAACCCGGGACAGGGGATTGGAATGAGCAGTTCTTC
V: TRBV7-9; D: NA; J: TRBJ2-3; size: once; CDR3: CASSSQEASALDTDTQYF; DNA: TGTGCCAGCAGCTCCCAGGAGGCTTCGGCCTTGGACACAGATACGCAGTATTTT
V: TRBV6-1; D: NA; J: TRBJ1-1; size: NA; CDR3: CASSEAPENTEAFF; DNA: TGTGCCAGCAGTGAAGCGCCAGAGAACACTGAAGCTTTCTTT
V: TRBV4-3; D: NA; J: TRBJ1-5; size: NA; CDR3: CASSHRVWGNQPQHF; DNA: TGCGCCAGCAGCCACAGGGTCTGGGGCAATCAGCCCCAGCATTTT
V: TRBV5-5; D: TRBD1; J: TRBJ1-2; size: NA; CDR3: CASVAASRQGEGGYTF; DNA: TGTGCCAGCGTGGCAGCCAGTAGACAGGGTGAGGGTGGCTACACCTTC
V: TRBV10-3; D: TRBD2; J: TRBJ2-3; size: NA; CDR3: CAISEPHWTSGRSDTQYF; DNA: TGTGCCATCAGTGAACCGCACTGGACTAGCGGGAGATCAGATACGCAGTATTTT
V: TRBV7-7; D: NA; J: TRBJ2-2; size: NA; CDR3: CASSAAPLNTGELFF; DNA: TGTGCTAGCAGCGCCGCCCCCCTGAACACCGGGGAGCTGTTTTTT
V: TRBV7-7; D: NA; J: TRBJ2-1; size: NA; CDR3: CASSLDGGSSYNEQFF; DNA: TGTGCTAGCAGCTTAGACGGGGGAAGCTCCTACAATGAGCAGTTCTTC
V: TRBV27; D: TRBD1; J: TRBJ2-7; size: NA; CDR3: CASSPNRGPSYEQYF; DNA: TGTGCCAGCAGTCCAAACAGGGGCCCCTCCTACGAGCAGTACTTC
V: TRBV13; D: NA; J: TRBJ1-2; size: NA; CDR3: CASSLDLVVHTF; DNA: TGTGCCAGCAGCTTAGACCTGGTCGTCCACACCTTC
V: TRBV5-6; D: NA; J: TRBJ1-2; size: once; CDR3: CASSPGGPYTF; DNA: TGTGCCAGCAGCCCCGGGGGCCCATACACCTTC
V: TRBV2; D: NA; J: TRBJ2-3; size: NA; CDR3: CASSPRALADTQYF; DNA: TGTGCCAGCAGTCCGAGGGCCCTGGCGGATACGCAGTATTTT
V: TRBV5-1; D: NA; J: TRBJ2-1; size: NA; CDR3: CASSFGSSYNEQFF; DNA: TGCGCCAGCAGCTTCGGGAGCTCCTACAATGAGCAGTTCTTC
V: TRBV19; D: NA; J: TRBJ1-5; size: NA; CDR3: CASSRPGQPSNQPQHF; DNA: TGTGCCAGTAGTAGACCTGGACAGCCTAGCAATCAGCCCCAGCATTTT
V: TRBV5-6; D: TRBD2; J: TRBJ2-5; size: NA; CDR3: CASSQPGLAGAETQYF; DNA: TGTGCCAGCAGCCAACCGGGACTAGCGGGAGCAGAGACCCAGTACTTC
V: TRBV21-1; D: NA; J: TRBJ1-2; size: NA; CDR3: CASTRGPGNYGYTF; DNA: TGTGCCAGCACCCGTGGGCCAGGAAACTATGGCTACACCTTC
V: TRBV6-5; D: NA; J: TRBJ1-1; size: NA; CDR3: CAASWAENTEAFF; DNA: TGTGCCGCCAGCTGGGCAGAAAACACTGAAGCTTTCTTT
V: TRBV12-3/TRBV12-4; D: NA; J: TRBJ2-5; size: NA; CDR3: CASSLTGRETQYF; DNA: TGTGCCAGCAGTTTAACGGGGAGGGAGACCCAGTACTTC
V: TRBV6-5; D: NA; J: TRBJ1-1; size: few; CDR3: CASRKYSGYTEAFF; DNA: TGTGCCAGCAGGAAATATTCAGGGTATACTGAAGCTTTCTTT
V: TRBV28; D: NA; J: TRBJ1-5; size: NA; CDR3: CASSLGRDNQPQHF; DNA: TGTGCCAGCAGTTTAGGGAGGGACAATCAGCCCCAGCATTTT
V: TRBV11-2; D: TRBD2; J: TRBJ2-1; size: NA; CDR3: CVLISGRACSEQFF; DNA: TGTGTCCTCATTAGCGGGAGGGCCTGTTCTGAGCAGTTCTTC
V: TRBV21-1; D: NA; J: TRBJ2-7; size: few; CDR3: CASTTEPLSGRAHEQYF; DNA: TGTGCCAGCACTACGGAGCCCCTGAGCGGGAGGGCCCATGAGCAGTACTTC
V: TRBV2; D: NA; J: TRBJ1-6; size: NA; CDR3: CASSERTPYNSPLHF; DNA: TGTGCCAGCAGTGAAAGGACACCCTATAATTCACCCCTCCACTTT
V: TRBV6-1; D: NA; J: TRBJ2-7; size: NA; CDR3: CASSDLRASYEQYF; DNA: TGTGCCAGCAGTGATTTGCGGGCCTCCTACGAGCAGTACTTC
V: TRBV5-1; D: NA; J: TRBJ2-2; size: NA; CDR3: CASSLPGAGTGELFF; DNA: TGCGCCAGCAGCTTGCCAGGGGCAGGGACCGGGGAGCTGTTTTTT
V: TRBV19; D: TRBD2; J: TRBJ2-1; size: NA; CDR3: CASSIWGLAGEGNEQFF; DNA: TGTGCCAGTAGTATTTGGGGACTAGCGGGAGAGGGCAATGAGCAGTTCTTC
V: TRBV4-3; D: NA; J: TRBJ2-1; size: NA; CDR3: CASSQGSGLVGEQFF; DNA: TGCGCCAGCAGCCAAGGATCGGGTCTAGTAGGTGAGCAGTTCTTC
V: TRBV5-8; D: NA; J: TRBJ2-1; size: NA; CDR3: CASSLRSVVGGLNEQFF; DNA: TGTGCCAGCAGCTTAAGGTCCGTCGTGGGAGGTCTCAATGAGCAGTTCTTC
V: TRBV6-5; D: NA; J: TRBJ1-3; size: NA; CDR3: CASKVTGLGNTIYF; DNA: TGTGCCAGCAAAGTTACGGGTCTTGGGAACACCATATATTTT